The 5 T cell receptor beta chains below come from one sample, sequenced in a study of human thymus T cells. Sequenced by immunoSEQ multiplex PCR; TCRdb stores in-frame clones only, minus some. Of about 43,000 clones listed, 95% are singletons. The sample consisted of blood. The origin of the receptors is a girl under two years old with a congenital heart defect but otherwise immunologically healthy.

The chain carries TRBV5-4 and TRBJ1-1; D perhaps matches TRBD1 (5 bases). V shed 0 bases and J shed 2 bases, with 8 bases lying between them. This CDR3 has 14 residues. In germline, CDR1 is SGHNT, CDR2 YYREEE (reference sequence). CDR3 sequence reads: CASSLGGRNTEAFF. CDR3 nucleotides: TGTGCCAGCAGCTTGGGGGGCAGAAACACTGAAGCTTTCTTT.

The chain uses TRBV11-2 and TRBJ2-1; possibly TRBD1 or TRBD2 for D (5 bases each). Per the germline V gene, CDR1 is SGHAT and CDR2 is FQNNGV. The CDR3 is 12 amino acids. Deletions cut 0 bases from V and 12 bases from J, with 9 bases between. The CDR3 reads CASSLEGVVQFF. The CDR3 DNA reads TGTGCCAGCAGCTTAGAGGGGGTCGTGCAGTTCTTC.

The CDR3, as DNA: TGTGCCAGCAGCTTATCAGCTCCCTACGAGCAGTACTTC. Protein product: CASSLSAPYEQYF. The chain links TRBV7-9 to TRBJ2-7; D unresolved. The V gene's germline CDR1 is SEHNR and CDR2 FQNEAQ (reference sequence). Trimming took off 2 bases at V and 2 bases at J, with 7 bases between the two ends. The CDR3 covers 13 residues.

This chain joins TRBV6-5 and TRBJ2-3; D is unresolved. Trimming cost V 0 bases and J 7 bases, with 8 bases left between them. The CDR3 is made up of 13 amino acids. Germline V gives CDR1 MNHEY, CDR2 SVGAGI. CDR3 sequence (DNA): TGTGCCAGCAGTTACTCGAACGGTAATACGCAGTATTTT. Its translation is CASSYSNGNTQYF.

This rearrangement joins TRBV2 to TRBJ2-1; D not certain. Trimming shortened V by 3 bases and J by 2 bases, and 17 bases separated the two germline ends. This CDR3 has 17 residues. In germline, CDR1 is SNHLY, CDR2 FYNNEI. The CDR3 sequence: CASSDVDRRKPYNEQFF. The CDR3 DNA reads as TGTGCCAGCAGTGATGTCGACCGCCGAAAGCCCTACAATGAGCAGTTCTTC.